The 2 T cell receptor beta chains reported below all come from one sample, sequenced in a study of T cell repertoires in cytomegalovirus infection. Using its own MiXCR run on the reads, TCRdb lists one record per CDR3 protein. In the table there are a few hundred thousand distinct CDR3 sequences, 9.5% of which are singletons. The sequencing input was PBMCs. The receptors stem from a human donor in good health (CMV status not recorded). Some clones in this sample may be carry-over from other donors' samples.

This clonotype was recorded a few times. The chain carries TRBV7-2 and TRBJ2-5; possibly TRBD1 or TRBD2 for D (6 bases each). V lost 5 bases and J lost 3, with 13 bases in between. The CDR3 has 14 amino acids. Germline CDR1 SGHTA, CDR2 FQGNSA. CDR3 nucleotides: TGTGCCAGCAGCGGGCAAGGGGGGAAAGAGACCCAGTACTTC. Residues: CASSGQGGKETQYF.

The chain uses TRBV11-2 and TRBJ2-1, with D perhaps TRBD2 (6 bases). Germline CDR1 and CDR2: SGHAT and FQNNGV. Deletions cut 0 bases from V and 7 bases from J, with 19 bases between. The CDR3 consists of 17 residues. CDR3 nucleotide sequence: TGTGCCAGCAGCTTAGATTTCGGGAGTTCTGGGGGGAATGAGCAGTTCTTC. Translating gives CASSLDFGSSGGNEQFF.